This T cell receptor (beta chain) was retrieved from a study of blood T cell repertoires in COVID-19. On the study more broadly: The study drew acute and convalescent COVID-19 samples from the United States, Italy and Spain. PBMCs, B-cell-depleted T cells, or T cells were the source of the cDNA or gDNA that made up the material.

In the authors' methods: Reference gene primer amplification gave nucleated cell count estimates. Here immunoSEQ multiplex PCR was the method, and the copy in TCRdb shows in-frame clones only, minus some. V, J and clone size are taken as reported in that table, and D and trimming were inferred from the DNA itself. Here the sample spans about 170,000 clones, roughly 85% being singletons. This CDR3 region has 17 residues. With 1 base clipped from V and 0 bases from J, the junction kept 8 bases outside the gene matches. From germline, CDR1 is GTSNPN and CDR2 SVGIG (reference sequence). This clonotype was obtained from a human donor with acute or convalescent COVID-19. The donor label of this sample is uncertain. Source material: peripheral blood. The chain combines TRBV30 with TRBJ2-1, with 8 bases lining up with TRBD2. The CDR3 reads CAWSGFSGASSYNEQFF. The CDR3, as DNA: TGTGCCTGGAGTGGTTTTAGCGGGGCCAGCTCCTACAATGAGCAGTTCTTC.